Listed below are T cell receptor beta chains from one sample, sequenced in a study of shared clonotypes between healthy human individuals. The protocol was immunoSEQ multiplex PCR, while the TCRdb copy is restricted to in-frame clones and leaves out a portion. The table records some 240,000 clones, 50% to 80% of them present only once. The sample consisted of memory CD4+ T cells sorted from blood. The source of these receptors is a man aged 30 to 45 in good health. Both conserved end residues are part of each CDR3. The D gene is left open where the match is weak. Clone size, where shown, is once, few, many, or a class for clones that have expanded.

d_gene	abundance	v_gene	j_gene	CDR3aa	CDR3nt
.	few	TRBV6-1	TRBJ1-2	CASSQDYGYTF	TGTGCCAGCAGTCAAGACTATGGCTACACCTTC
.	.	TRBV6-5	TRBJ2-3	CASSYVQADTQYF	TGTGCCAGCAGTTACGTACAGGCAGATACGCAGTATTTT
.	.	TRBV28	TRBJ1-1	CATNPSYGTEAFF	TGTGCCACCAATCCATCATATGGGACTGAAGCTTTCTTT
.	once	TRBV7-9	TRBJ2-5	CASSSLETQYF	TGTGCCAGCAGCTCGCTGGAGACCCAGTACTTC
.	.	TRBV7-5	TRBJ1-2	CVRSLHVSRDGYTF	TGTGTCAGAAGCTTACATGTGAGTCGGGATGGCTACACCTTC
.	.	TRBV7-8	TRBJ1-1	CASSLRGRTEAFF	TGTGCCAGCAGCTTAAGGGGAAGAACTGAAGCTTTTTTT
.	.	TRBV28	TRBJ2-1	CASSLILGGGPRGDEQFF	TGTGCCAGCAGTCTAATCCTCGGCGGGGGACCCAGGGGGGACGAGCAGTTCTTC
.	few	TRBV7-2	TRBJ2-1	CASSLLGYNEQFF	TGTGCCAGCAGCTTATTAGGATACAATGAGCAGTTCTTC
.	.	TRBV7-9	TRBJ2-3	CASSSQKPGGTDTQYF	TGTGCCAGCAGCTCCCAGAAGCCGGGGGGCACAGATACGCAGTATTTT
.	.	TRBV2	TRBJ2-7	CASSVTRSSLEQYF	TGTGCCAGCAGTGTTACTAGATCCTCCCTCGAGCAGTACTTC
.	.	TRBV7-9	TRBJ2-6	CASSREGLSGANVLTF	TGTGCCAGCAGCCGTGAGGGACTCTCGGGGGCCAACGTCCTGACTTTC
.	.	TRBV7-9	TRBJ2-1	CASSWSGALRGEQFF	TGTGCCAGCAGCTGGTCAGGGGCCCTCAGGGGTGAGCAGTTCTTC